This TCR beta chain came from a study of radiation and T cells in renal cell carcinoma. Study summary: Nephrectomy followed 15 Gy stereotactic body radiation by 4 weeks.

As for time point: blood 2 weeks post-SBRT. Noted treatment: 15 Gy SBRT to primary tumor, nephrectomy 4 weeks later. CDR1 and CDR2 from the germline V gene are SGHRS and YFSETQ. This CDR3 contains 15 residues. J was trimmed by 2 bases and V by 2 bases; bases with no gene match: 5. Libraries were prepared by immunoSEQ multiplex PCR; TCRdb keeps only in-frame clonotypes and omits some of them. The data contain 60,000 to 65,000 clones, just over 75% of them singletons. This clonotype originated in a man aged 60 to 69 with renal cell carcinoma. The chain uses TRBV5-1 and TRBJ2-3, with TRBD1 matching over 7 bases. The sample in question was blood, obtained from a patient whose treatment included radiotherapy and nephrectomy. The CDR3 here is CASSLQGYYTDTQYF. The DNA for the CDR3 is TGCGCCAGCAGCTTACAGGGGTACTACACAGATACGCAGTATTTT.